These 9 T cell receptor beta chains were sequenced from one sample in a study of metastatic and nonmetastatic thyroid tumors. Treatment of any kind had been given to no patient before thyroid surgery. MiXCR was used by TCRdb to re-call the PCR reads. This repertoire shows over 14,000 clones, roughly 29% found once; its top ten account for around 21%. Sequenced input: tumor tissue. Source of these receptors: a female donor with papillary thyroid cancer or a benign thyroid nodule (not recorded which). Some clones in this sample may be carry-over from other donors' samples.

In its sample, this clone is medium-sized. The V and J genes are TRBV5-1 and TRBJ2-3, with a possible D match to TRBD2 (6 bases). The CDR3 covers 14 residues. The V gene lost 0 bases and the J gene lost 3 bases, with 8 bases spanning the gap. The V gene's germline CDR1 is SGHRS and CDR2 YFSETQ. The CDR3 is CASSLDLATDTQYF. CDR3 DNA: TGCGCCAGCAGCTTGGATCTAGCGACAGATACGCAGTATTTT.

There are many counts of this clone. Here the CDR3 reads CAWQGPLNTEAFF. In DNA, the CDR3 is TGTGCCTGGCAGGGCCCTCTGAACACTGAAGCTTTCTTT. The chain employs TRBV30 and TRBJ1-1, with TRBD1 as a possible D gene (5 bases). Trimming removed 5 bases from V and 0 bases from J, with 10 bases in between. CDR3 length: 13 amino acids. The germline gives CDR1 GTSNPN, CDR2 SVGIG (reference sequence).

This sequence joins TRBV5-1 and TRBJ2-6; D remains ambiguous. Germline V gene lookup returns CDR1 SGHRS and CDR2 YFSETQ. V was shortened by 4 bases and J by 1 base, with 9 bases between the two germline ends. The CDR3 contains 15 residues. CDR3 loop: CASSPTPSGANVLTF. The CDR3 DNA follows: TGCGCCAGCAGCCCGACCCCATCTGGGGCCAACGTCCTGACTTTC.

This clone was detected many times. The V call is TRBV9, the J call TRBJ1-6; 7 bases line up with TRBD1. This CDR3 has 15 residues. V lost 3 bases to trimming and J lost 7 bases; unmatched junction nucleotides: 7. In germline, CDR1 is SGDLS, CDR2 YYNGEE. CDR3 region: CASSDRQGANSPLHF. CDR3 nucleotides: TGTGCCAGCAGCGACCGACAGGGAGCCAATTCACCCCTCCACTTT.

This clone is categorized as medium-sized. V gene TRBV7-2 combines with J gene TRBJ1-1; tentative D call: TRBD1 (5 bases). This CDR3 comprises 15 residues. Germline loops: CDR1 SGHTA, CDR2 FQGNSA. V dropped 5 bases and J dropped 4 bases, with 17 bases sitting between them. CDR3 DNA: TGTGCCAGCAGCCTCCGGATCATCGGGGGCACTGAAGCTTTCTTT. It codes for CASSLRIIGGTEAFF.

J is TRBJ1-2 and V is TRBV5-1; the match to TRBD1 covers 7 bases. V lost 4 bases, J lost 8 bases, and 8 bases stayed unmatched. Germline CDR1 and CDR2: SGHRS and YFSETQ. The CDR3 extends over 13 amino acids. The CDR3 DNA is TGCGCCAGCAGCCAACAGGGGAGTTTCGGCTACACCTTC. Translation: CASSQQGSFGYTF.

This clone has a count of ten or more. The V call is TRBV6-1, the J call TRBJ1-2; TRBD1 agrees at 7 bases. CDR1 MNHNS and CDR2 SASEGT come from the germline V gene. The CDR3 contains 12 residues. J gave up 8 bases and V 10 bases, and 10 bases lay outside the gene matches. CDR3 coding DNA: TGTGCCACCGCAGACAGGGTCTGGGGCTACACCTTC. Amino acids: CATADRVWGYTF.

The V and J genes are TRBV30 and TRBJ2-2; D possibly corresponds to TRBD1 (6 bases). From germline, CDR1 is GTSNPN and CDR2 SVGIG (reference sequence). V was pared by 8 bases and J by 5 bases, with 12 bases between. The CDR3 totals 12 residues. CDR3 region: CAQDRYTGELFF. The CDR3 nucleotides are TGTGCCCAGGACAGATATACCGGGGAGCTGTTTTTT.

This clone is labeled large. The rearrangement uses TRBV19 and TRBJ2-5; 8 bases line up with TRBD1. This CDR3 region has 15 residues. The germline CDR1 and CDR2 sequences are LNHDA and SQIVND (reference sequence). V trimming: 4 bases; J trimming: 4 bases; junction bases outside the gene matches: 8. The DNA of the CDR3 is TGTGCCAGTAGTACCGACAGGGGTGGGGCAGAGACCCAGTACTTC. Translating gives CASSTDRGGAETQYF.